Listed below are T cell receptor beta chains from one sample, sequenced in a study of blood T cells in healthy people across ages. TCRdb re-called the 5' RACE reads through MiXCR, storing one row per CDR3 protein. The table shows more than 750,000 distinct CDR3 sequences, with roughly 29% occurring only once. The sample was also reused in another study, on T cells of mothers and their children.

The source material was blood. The receptors were sampled from a woman aged 40 to 49 in good health. Each CDR3 is given with its conserved first and last residue. The order of the fields is D gene, V gene, J gene, clone size, CDR3 protein, CDR3 DNA. The D gene is left open where the match is weak. The size field is filled for only some rows; it gives once, few, many or a size class.

>TRBD1|TRBV7-9|TRBJ1-1|NA
CASSNRGRDTEAFF
TGTGCCAGCAGCAACAGGGGGCGGGACACTGAAGCTTTCTTT
>TRBD1|TRBV27|TRBJ2-3|NA
CASSLLGPGQGVYDTQYF
TGTGCCAGCAGTTTATTGGGACCGGGACAGGGGGTTTATGATACGCAGTATTTT
>NA|TRBV27|TRBJ1-2|few
CASSPPGGPGYGYTF
TGTGCCAGCAGTCCCCCGGGGGGCCCTGGCTATGGCTACACCTTC
>TRBD1|TRBV5-1|TRBJ1-2|NA
CASSLTGGMYGYTF
TGCGCCAGCAGCTTGACAGGGGGGATGTATGGCTACACCTTC
>NA|TRBV18|TRBJ2-3|NA
CASAPGQMNTDTQYF
TGTGCCAGCGCACCAGGACAGATGAACACAGATACGCAGTATTTT
>NA|TRBV18|TRBJ2-7|NA
CASSLGLGMTDEQYF
TGTGCCAGCTCACTGGGCTTAGGGATGACCGACGAGCAGTACTTC
>NA|TRBV20-1|TRBJ2-7|many
CSVGGDWGEQYF
TGCAGTGTAGGGGGGGATTGGGGCGAGCAGTACTTC
>TRBD2|TRBV27|TRBJ2-1|many
CASSLLSPGLAAPEQFF
TGTGCCAGCAGTTTATTGTCCCCGGGACTAGCGGCACCCGAGCAGTTCTTC
>NA|TRBV12-3/TRBV12-4|TRBJ1-2|NA
CASTQGINYGYTF
TGTGCCAGCACCCAGGGCATAAACTATGGCTACACCTTC
>NA|TRBV25-1|TRBJ2-7|NA
CASRDGICEQYF
TGTGCCAGCAGGGACGGCATCTGCGAGCAGTACTTC
>NA|TRBV4-1|TRBJ2-7|many
CASSQVLETYEQYF
TGCGCCAGCAGCCAAGTCTTGGAGACCTACGAGCAGTACTTC
>NA|TRBV7-2|TRBJ1-2|few
CASSPEGGRNGYTF
TGTGCCAGCAGCCCAGAGGGGGGGCGCAATGGCTACACCTTC
>NA|TRBV20-1|TRBJ2-2|many
CSALGDNLITGELFF
TGCAGTGCTTTGGGGGACAATCTTATCACCGGGGAGCTGTTTTTT
>NA|TRBV3-1|TRBJ2-3|NA
CASSQVGLAEATQYF
TGTGCCAGCAGCCAAGTGGGTTTAGCCGAAGCTACGCAGTATTTT
>TRBD2|TRBV20-1|TRBJ2-7|many
CSARGLRRGGYEQYF
TGCAGTGCTAGAGGCCTTCGGCGGGGGGGCTACGAGCAGTACTTC
>NA|TRBV9|TRBJ1-2|few
CASSDGGDGYGYTF
TGTGCCAGCAGCGATGGTGGAGACGGCTATGGCTACACCTTC
>TRBD2|TRBV4-1|TRBJ2-1|NA
CASSQASGGADELFF
TGCGCCAGCAGCCAAGCTAGCGGGGGGGCTGATGAGCTGTTCTTC
>TRBD2|TRBV9|TRBJ2-5|few
CASSPGTSGTETQYF
TGTGCCAGCAGCCCAGGGACTAGCGGTACGGAGACCCAGTACTTC
>NA|TRBV7-2|TRBJ2-3|once
CASSALVGANTQYF
TGTGCCAGCAGCGCGTTGGTCGGAGCGAATACGCAGTATTTT
>NA|TRBV20-1|TRBJ2-3|NA
CSARRGDSQYF
TGCAGTGCTAGGAGGGGGGACAGTCAGTATTTT
>NA|TRBV9|TRBJ1-1|NA
CASSVVPGNTEAFF
TGTGCCAGCAGCGTAGTACCCGGGAACACTGAAGCTTTCTTT